This entry describes one T cell receptor (beta chain). As yet, its antigen is unknown. The record originates from a study of T cell responses to AZD1222 COVID-19 vaccine. Sequenced by immunoSEQ multiplex PCR; TCRdb stores in-frame clones only, minus some. Found here are roughly 140,000 clones, roughly 91% of them singletons; the top ten hold roughly 2%. V lost 3 bases to trimming and J lost 6 bases, with 18 bases between them. CDR1 is MNHEY and CDR2 is SVGAGI in the germline V gene. This CDR3 is built from 16 residues. Study results and caveats: Females outnumbered males among donors, who were mostly white British; clonal diversity was possibly underestimated.

The source of this sequence is an adult who received the AZD1222 COVID-19 vaccine. V usage is TRBV6-5 and J usage is TRBJ2-1; tentatively, D is TRBD2 (6 bases). The source was peripheral blood, collected 28 days after the second AZD1222 dose. The CDR3 nucleotides are TGTGCCAGCAGTTATCCTCATAAGCGGGTTGGCAATGAGCAGTTCTTC. This gives the protein CASSYPHKRVGNEQFF.